The T cell receptor beta chain under discussion was sequenced for a study of early T cells in non-severe SARS-CoV-2 infection (dated by TCRdb to about 2021). About the study as a whole: Because TCR sequencing relied on bulk RNA taken from unsorted whole blood, pairing of alpha and beta chains was not possible. Overall study results and their limits: VDJdb matching was skewed toward anti-spike CD8 responses, so virus-specific expansions were likely underestimated and private and CD4 specificities were missed.

The germline V gene (reference sequence) yields SEHNR for CDR1 and FQNEAQ for CDR2. The CDR3 spans 14 residues, from the cysteine through the phenylalanine. Only CDR3 DNA remains: 42 bases, in frame from the first base. This clonotype was detected many times. Which antigen it targets is not known. A junction end diverges from the germline sequence, so it may reflect a read error. This was a case-control study nested in a cohort of healthcare workers in London, UK, who had nasopharyngeal swab PCR tests and blood samples taken every week. Healthcare workers were enrolled in the week of the UK lockdown, from 23 to 31 March 2020, and were followed every week for up to about 16 weeks. To prepare the library, 5' RACE was applied. The sample was run on a NextSeq 500. The TCR library protocol attached unique molecular identifiers to individual cDNA molecules to correct for sequencing error and PCR bias. Both TCR alpha and beta chains were sequenced, and tight co-correlation was observed between alpha and beta sequence abundances in each sample. The study's processing was this. Decombinator V4 was used to perform V gene, J gene and CDR3 annotation of TCR sequences. Expanded TCRs were defined as changing significantly between any two time points under a Poisson model with p below 0.0001. TCR abundances were normalised to the total number of TCRs sequenced in each sample and reported as counts per million. MAIT TCRs were defined by TRAV1-2 paired with TRAJ12, TRAJ20 or TRAJ33, and iNKT TCRs by TRAV10 paired with TRAJ18. VDJdb, accessed on 1 November 2021, was searched for TCRs annotated for CMV, EBV and SARS-CoV-2, and TCRs annotated for more than one antigen were excluded. TCRdb applied fastp at Q25 and MiXCR to the public reads, then kept only in-frame beta chains. A single entry per CDR3 protein holds the most common genes and DNA from its merged rows. V and J calls and clone size were set by TCRdb, not the authors. The sample includes about 77,000 distinct CDR3 sequences, with 9% to 10% observed a single time. 4.8% of the sample is held by the ten biggest clonotypes.

Material for sequencing was whole blood. This clonotype originated in an adult who was a healthcare worker with PCR-confirmed SARS-CoV-2 infection or an uninfected control (not recorded which). The sequence is built from TRBV7-9 and TRBJ1-1, with a weak D call of TRBD1 (6 bases match). The DNA reads TGTGCCAGCAGTTTTGGGGGGCGGAACGCTGAAGCTTTCTTT. It encodes CASSFGGRNAEAFF.